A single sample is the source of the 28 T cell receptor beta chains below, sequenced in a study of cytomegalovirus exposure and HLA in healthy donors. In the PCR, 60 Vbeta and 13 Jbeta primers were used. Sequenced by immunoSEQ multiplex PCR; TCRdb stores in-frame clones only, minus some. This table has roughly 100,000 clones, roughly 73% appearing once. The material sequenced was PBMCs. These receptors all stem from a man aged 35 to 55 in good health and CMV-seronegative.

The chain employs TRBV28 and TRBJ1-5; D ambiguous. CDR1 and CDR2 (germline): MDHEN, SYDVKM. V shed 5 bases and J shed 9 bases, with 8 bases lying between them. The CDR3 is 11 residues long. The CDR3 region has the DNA TGTGCCAGCAGTCAGAGGAGGCCCCAGCATTTT. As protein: CASSQRRPQHF.

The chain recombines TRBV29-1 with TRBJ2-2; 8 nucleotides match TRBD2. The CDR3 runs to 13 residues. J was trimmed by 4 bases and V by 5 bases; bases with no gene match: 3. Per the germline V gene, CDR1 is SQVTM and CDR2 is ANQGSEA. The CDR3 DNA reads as TGCAGCGTTAGCGGGGGCGGCACCGGGGAGCTGTTTTTT. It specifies CSVSGGGTGELFF.

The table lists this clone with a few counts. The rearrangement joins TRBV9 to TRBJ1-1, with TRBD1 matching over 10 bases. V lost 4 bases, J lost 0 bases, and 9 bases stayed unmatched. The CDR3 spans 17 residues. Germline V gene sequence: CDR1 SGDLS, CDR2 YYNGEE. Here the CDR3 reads CASSYGTGVSMNTEAFF. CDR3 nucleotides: TGTGCCAGCAGCTACGGGACAGGGGTCTCCATGAACACTGAAGCTTTCTTT.

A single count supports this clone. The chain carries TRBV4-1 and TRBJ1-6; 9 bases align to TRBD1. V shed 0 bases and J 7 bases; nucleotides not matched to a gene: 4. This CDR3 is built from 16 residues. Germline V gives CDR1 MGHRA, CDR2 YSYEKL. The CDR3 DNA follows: TGCGCCAGCAGCCAAGACACAGGGGGCTCGAATTCACCCCTCCACTTT. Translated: CASSQDTGGSNSPLHF.

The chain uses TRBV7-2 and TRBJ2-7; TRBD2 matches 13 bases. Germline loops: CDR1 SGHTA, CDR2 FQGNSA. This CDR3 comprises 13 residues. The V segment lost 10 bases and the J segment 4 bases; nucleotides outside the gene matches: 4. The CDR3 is CANSLAGGYEQYF. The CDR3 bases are TGTGCCAACTCACTAGCGGGGGGGTACGAGCAGTACTTC. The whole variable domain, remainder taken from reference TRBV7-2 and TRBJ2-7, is GAGVSQSPSNKVTEKGKDVELRCDPISGHTALYWYRQSLGQGLEFLIYFQGNSAPDKSGLPSDRFSAERTGGSVSTLTIQRTQQEDSAVYLCANSLAGGYEQYFGPGTRLTVT.

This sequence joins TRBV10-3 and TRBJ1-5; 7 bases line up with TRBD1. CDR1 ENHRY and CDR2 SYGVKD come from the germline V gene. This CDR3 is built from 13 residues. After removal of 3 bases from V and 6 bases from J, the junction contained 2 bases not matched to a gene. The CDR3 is CAISEEGAQPQHF. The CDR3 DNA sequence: TGTGCCATCAGTGAAGAGGGGGCTCAGCCCCAGCATTTT.

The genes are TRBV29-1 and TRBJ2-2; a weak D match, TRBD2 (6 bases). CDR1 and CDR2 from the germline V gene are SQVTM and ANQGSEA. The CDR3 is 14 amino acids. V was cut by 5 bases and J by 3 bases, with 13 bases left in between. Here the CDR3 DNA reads TGCAGCGTTAGGGCCTCGGGGGACACCGGGGAGCTGTTTTTT. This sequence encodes CSVRASGDTGELFF.

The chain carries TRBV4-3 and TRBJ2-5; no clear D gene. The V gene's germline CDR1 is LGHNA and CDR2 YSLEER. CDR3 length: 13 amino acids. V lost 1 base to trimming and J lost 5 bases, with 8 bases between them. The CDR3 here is CASSQGQVETQYF. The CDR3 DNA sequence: TGCGCCAGCAGCCAAGGACAAGTGGAGACCCAGTACTTC.

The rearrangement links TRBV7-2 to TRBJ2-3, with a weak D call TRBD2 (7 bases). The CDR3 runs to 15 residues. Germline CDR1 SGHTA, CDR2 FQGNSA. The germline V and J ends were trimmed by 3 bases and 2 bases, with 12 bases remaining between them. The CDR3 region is CASSFRRGPTDTQYF. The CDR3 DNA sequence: TGTGCCAGCAGCTTTAGGCGGGGGCCCACAGATACGCAGTATTTT.

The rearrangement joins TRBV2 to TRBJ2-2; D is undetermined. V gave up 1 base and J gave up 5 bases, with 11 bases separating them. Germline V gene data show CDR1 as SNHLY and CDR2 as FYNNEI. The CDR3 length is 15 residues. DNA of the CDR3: TGTGCCAGCAGTGAAGTATTACCAGAAACCGGGGAGCTGTTTTTT. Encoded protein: CASSEVLPETGELFF.

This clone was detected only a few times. The CDR3 DNA reads TGTGCCAGTACCGTTCCCGACAGGGGAGAGAACACTGAAGCTTTCTTT. This translates into CASTVPDRGENTEAFF. V usage is TRBV19 and J usage is TRBJ1-1; TRBD1 matches 8 bases. The CDR3 spans 16 residues. Germline-derived CDR1 and CDR2 are LNHDA and SQIVND (reference sequence). The ends lost 7 bases at V and 1 base at J; junction bases unmatched: 11.

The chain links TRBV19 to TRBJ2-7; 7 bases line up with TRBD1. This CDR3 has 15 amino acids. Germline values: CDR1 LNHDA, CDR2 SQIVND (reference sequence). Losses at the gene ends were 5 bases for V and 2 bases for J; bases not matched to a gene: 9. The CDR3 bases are TGTGCCAGTAGTCACACGGCACAGGGGACCTACGAGCAGTACTTC. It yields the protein CASSHTAQGTYEQYF.

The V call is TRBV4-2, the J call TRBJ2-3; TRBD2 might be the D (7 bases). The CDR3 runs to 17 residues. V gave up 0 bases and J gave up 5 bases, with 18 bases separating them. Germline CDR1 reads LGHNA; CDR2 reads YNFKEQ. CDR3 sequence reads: CASSQDVRGGGGDTQYF. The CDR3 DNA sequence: TGTGCCAGCAGCCAAGATGTACGCGGGGGAGGGGGAGATACGCAGTATTTT.

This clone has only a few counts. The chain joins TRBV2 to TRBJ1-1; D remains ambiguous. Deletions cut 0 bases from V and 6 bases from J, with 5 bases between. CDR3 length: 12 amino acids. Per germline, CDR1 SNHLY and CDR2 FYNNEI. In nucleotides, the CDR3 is TGTGCCAGCAGTGAAGCCAGGCCTGAAGCTTTCTTT. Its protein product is CASSEARPEAFF.

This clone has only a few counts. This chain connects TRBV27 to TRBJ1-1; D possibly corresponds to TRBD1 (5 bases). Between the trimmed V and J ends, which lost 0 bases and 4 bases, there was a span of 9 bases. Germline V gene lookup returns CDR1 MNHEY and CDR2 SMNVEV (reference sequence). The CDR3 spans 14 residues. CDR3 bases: TGTGCCAGCAGTTTATCGTCCAGGGCCACTGAAGCTTTCTTT. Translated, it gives CASSLSSRATEAFF.

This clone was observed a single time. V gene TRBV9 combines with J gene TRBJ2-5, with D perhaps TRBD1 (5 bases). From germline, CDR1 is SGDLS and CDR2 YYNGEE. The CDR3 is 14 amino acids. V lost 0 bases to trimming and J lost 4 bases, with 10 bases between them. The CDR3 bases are TGTGCCAGCAGCGTAGATAAGGGGTTAGAGACCCAGTACTTC. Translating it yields CASSVDKGLETQYF.

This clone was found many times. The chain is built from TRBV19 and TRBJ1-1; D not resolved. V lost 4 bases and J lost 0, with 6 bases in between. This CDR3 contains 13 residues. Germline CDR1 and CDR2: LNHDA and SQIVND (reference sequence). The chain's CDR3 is CASSKTLNTEAFF. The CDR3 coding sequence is TGTGCCAGTAGTAAAACTCTGAACACTGAAGCTTTCTTT.

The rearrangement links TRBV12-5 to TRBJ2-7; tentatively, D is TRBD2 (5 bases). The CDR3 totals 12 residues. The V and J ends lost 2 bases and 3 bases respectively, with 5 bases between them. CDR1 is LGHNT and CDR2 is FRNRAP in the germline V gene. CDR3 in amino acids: CASGLRGYEQYF. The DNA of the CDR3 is TGTGCTAGTGGTTTGCGGGGCTACGAGCAGTACTTC. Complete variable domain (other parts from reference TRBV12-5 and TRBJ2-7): DARVTQTPRHKVTEMGQEVTMRCQPILGHNTVFWYRQTMMQGLELLAYFRNRAPLDDSGMPKDRFSAEMPDATLATLKIQPSEPRDSAVYFCASGLRGYEQYFGPGTRLTVT.

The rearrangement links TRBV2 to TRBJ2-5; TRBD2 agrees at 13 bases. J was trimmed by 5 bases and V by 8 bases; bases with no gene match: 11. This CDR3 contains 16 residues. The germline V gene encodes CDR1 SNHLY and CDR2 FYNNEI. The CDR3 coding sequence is TGTGCCAGCCGGGGGACTAGCGGGGCACCTCGGGAGACCCAGTACTTC. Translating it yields CASRGTSGAPRETQYF.

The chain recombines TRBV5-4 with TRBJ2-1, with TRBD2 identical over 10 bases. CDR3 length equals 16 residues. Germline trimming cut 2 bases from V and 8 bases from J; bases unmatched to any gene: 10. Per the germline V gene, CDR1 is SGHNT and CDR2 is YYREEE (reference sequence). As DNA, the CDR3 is TGTGCCAGCAGCTTCTTACTAGCGGGGTTCGGGGATGAGCAGTTCTTC. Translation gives CASSFLLAGFGDEQFF.

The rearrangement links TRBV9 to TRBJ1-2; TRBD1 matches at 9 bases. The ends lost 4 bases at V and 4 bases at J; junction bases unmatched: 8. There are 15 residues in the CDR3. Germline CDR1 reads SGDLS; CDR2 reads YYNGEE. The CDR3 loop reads CASSPRDRALYGYTF. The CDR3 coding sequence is TGTGCCAGCAGCCCCCGGGACAGGGCCCTCTATGGCTACACCTTC.

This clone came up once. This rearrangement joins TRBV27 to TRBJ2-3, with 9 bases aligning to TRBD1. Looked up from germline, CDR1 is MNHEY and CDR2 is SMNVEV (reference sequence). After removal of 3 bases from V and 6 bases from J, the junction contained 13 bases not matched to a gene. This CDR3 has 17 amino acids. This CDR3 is CASSLGSGGGQGDTQYF. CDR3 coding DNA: TGTGCCAGCAGTTTGGGGTCAGGGGGAGGACAGGGGGATACGCAGTATTTT.

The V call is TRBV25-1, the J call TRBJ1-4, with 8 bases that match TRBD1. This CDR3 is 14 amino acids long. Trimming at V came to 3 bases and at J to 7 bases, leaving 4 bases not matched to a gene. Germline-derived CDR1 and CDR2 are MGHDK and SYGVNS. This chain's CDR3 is CASSEARGPEKLFF. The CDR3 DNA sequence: TGTGCCAGCAGTGAGGCCAGGGGGCCTGAAAAACTGTTTTTT.

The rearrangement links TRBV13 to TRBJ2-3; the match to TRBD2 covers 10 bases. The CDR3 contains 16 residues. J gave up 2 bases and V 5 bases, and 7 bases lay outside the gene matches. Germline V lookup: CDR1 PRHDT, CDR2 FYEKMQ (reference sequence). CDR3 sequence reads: CASSRRAGGYTDTQYF. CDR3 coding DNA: TGTGCCAGCAGCCGCAGAGCGGGGGGGTACACAGATACGCAGTATTTT.

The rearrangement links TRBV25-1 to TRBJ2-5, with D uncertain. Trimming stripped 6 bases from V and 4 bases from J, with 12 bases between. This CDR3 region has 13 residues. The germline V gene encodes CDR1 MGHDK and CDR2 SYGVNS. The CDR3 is CASSEVAGETQYF. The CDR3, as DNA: TGTGCCAGCAGCGAGGTGGCCGGAGAGACCCAGTACTTC.

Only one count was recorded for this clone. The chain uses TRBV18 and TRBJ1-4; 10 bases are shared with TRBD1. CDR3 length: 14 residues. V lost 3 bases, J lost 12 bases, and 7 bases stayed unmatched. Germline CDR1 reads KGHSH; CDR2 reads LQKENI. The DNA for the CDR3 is TGTGCCAGCTCACCGGGACAGGGGCCAGAGGAACTGTTTTTT. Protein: CASSPGQGPEELFF.

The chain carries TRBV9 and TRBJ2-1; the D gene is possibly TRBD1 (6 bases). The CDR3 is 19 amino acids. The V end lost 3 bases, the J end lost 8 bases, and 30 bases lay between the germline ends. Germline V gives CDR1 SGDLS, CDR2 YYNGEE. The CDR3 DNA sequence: TGTGCCAGCAGCGCTCGGGGCGTGGTGGGGGCCCTCAAAGGGGATGAGCAGTTCTTC. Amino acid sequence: CASSARGVVGALKGDEQFF.

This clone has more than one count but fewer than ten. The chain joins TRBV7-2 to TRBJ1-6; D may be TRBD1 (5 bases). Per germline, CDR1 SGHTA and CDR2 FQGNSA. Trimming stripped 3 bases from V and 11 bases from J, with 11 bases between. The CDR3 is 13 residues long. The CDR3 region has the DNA TGTGCCAGCAGCTTCGACAGTAACCCACCCCTCCACTTT. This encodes CASSFDSNPPLHF.